The next 24 T cell receptor beta chains were all read from a single sample in a study of T-cell reconstitution after alpha-beta-depleted transplantation in children. Unique molecular identifiers were built into the TCRbeta library. TCRdb re-called the PCR reads with MiXCR, one entry per CDR3 protein. The sample has about 110,000 distinct CDR3 sequences, 10% to 13% seen once. The sequencing here drew on PBMCs from the stem cell graft donor, taken from the stem cell graft. The receptors were gathered from a human donor who donated a stem cell graft to a child with acute lymphoblastic leukemia.

This clonotype was counted ten times or more. The chain is built from TRBV29-1 and TRBJ2-7, with a possible D match to TRBD1 (6 bases). V was cut by 6 bases and J by 0 bases, with 12 bases left in between. Germline V gene lookup returns CDR1 SQVTM and CDR2 ANQGSEA. The length of the CDR3 is 13 residues. CDR3 coding DNA: TGCAGCGTGGACAGCACTAACTCCTACGAGCAGTACTTC. As protein: CSVDSTNSYEQYF.

This clonotype was counted at least ten times. The chain employs TRBV6-2 or TRBV6-3 and TRBJ2-7, with TRBD1 identical over 11 bases. The V gene end was trimmed by 5 bases and the J gene end by 1 base; junction bases not matched to a gene: 7. The CDR3 is made up of 16 amino acids. Germline V CDR1 and CDR2: MNHEY, SVGEGT. CDR3: CASSTRTGGRSYEQYF. The DNA for the CDR3 is TGTGCCAGCAGTACCAGGACAGGGGGCCGATCCTACGAGCAGTACTTC.

This clonotype was seen many times. The chain couples TRBV25-1 to TRBJ2-1, with D uncertain. The ends were cut back, 7 bases at V and 8 bases at J, with 9 bases in the middle. The germline CDR1 and CDR2 sequences are MGHDK and SYGVNS. The CDR3 loop spans 11 amino acids. The CDR3 bases are TGTGCCAGCACGGTTGGGGATGAGCAGTTCTTC. Translating it yields CASTVGDEQFF.

This clonotype was seen many times. The rearrangement joins TRBV9 to TRBJ1-5; tentative D call: TRBD1 (6 bases). CDR1 is SGDLS, CDR2 YYNGEE, per germline. The germline V and J ends were trimmed by 4 bases and 0 bases, with 14 bases remaining between them. The CDR3 is 16 residues long. The CDR3 here is CASSPEGVTSNQPQHF. CDR3 sequence (DNA): TGTGCCAGCAGCCCAGAGGGGGTCACTAGCAATCAGCCCCAGCATTTT.

This clonotype was picked up many times. The genes are TRBV5-1 and TRBJ1-1; TRBD1 might be the D (5 bases). Trimming cost V 4 bases and J 1 base, with 20 bases left between them. Germline CDR1 is SGHRS and CDR2 is YFSETQ. CDR3 length: 17 residues. CDR3 amino acids: CASSPTAGVPRNTEAFF. The CDR3 DNA is TGCGCCAGCAGCCCCACTGCGGGGGTACCGAGGAACACTGAAGCTTTCTTT.

This clonotype appeared many times. The germline gene is not matched at one end of the junction; a read error may be the cause. The V and J genes are TRBV5-1 and TRBJ2-5; D is unresolved. The CDR3 loop spans 11 amino acids. The germline CDR1 and CDR2 sequences are SGHRS and YFSETQ. CDR3 DNA sequence: TGCGCCAGCAGCCGACCGGGCTCTGGGAACTTC. Its translation: CASSRPGSGNF.

This clonotype was counted at least ten times. The J gene is TRBJ1-1, the V gene TRBV12-3 or TRBV12-4; D is ambiguous. V lost 1 base and J lost 4, with 7 bases in between. The CDR3 covers 13 residues. CDR3 residues: CASSLVVGTEAFF. The CDR3 DNA reads TGTGCCAGCAGTTTAGTAGTGGGCACTGAAGCTTTCTTT.

Ten or more counts support this clonotype. The chain joins TRBV9 to TRBJ2-7; D call uncertain. CDR1 is SGDLS and CDR2 is YYNGEE in the germline V gene. CDR3 length equals 14 residues. Trimming removed 0 bases at V and 2 bases at J, with 9 bases between. The DNA of the CDR3 is TGTGCCAGCAGCGTAGAAGGCCAAACCTACGAGCAGTACTTC. It translates to CASSVEGQTYEQYF.

This clonotype was counted ten times or more. The CDR3 here is CASSYSTRQGNEQFF. The CDR3, as DNA: TGTGCCAGCAGTTACTCGACTCGTCAGGGCAATGAGCAGTTCTTC. The J gene is TRBJ2-1, the V gene TRBV6-5; D might be TRBD1 (5 bases). CDR3 size: 15 residues. V gave up 0 bases and J gave up 6 bases, with 12 bases separating them. Germline V CDR1 and CDR2: MNHEY, SVGAGI.

At least ten counts were recorded for this clonotype. The rearrangement links TRBV7-9 to TRBJ1-2; D ambiguous. CDR3 length: 16 residues. Germline lookup yields CDR1 SEHNR and CDR2 FQNEAQ (reference sequence). The V gene lost 1 base and the J gene lost 6 bases, with 18 bases spanning the gap. This CDR3 reads CASSLGNPLVGDGYTF. DNA for the CDR3: TGTGCCAGCAGCTTAGGCAACCCTCTAGTGGGTGATGGCTACACCTTC.

The gene calls are TRBV5-1 and TRBJ1-5; D uncertain. Germline V lookup: CDR1 SGHRS, CDR2 YFSETQ. Trimming cost V 4 bases and J 10 bases, with 15 bases left between them. The CDR3 has 13 residues. This CDR3 reads CASSADVGHPQHF. CDR3 nucleotide sequence: TGCGCCAGCAGCGCTGACGTGGGTCATCCCCAGCATTTT.

In its sample, this clonotype was seen many times. The chain uses TRBV5-1 and TRBJ2-2, with TRBD1 as a possible D gene (5 bases). Trimming stripped 3 bases from V and 3 bases from J, with 27 bases between. The CDR3 consists of 20 residues. CDR1 and CDR2 (germline): SGHRS, YFSETQ. CDR3 bases: TGCGCCAGCAGCTCTTACCGACCGCGCGCAGGGCGGCCGGACACCGGGGAGCTGTTTTTT. Translation: CASSSYRPRAGRPDTGELFF. The variable domain in full, completed from reference TRBV5-1 and TRBJ2-2, reads KAGVTQTPRYLIKTRGQQVTLSCSPISGHRSVSWYQQTPGQGLQFLFEYFSETQRNKGNFPGRFSGRQFSNSRSEMNVSTLELGDSALYLCASSSYRPRAGRPDTGELFFGEGSRLTVL.

This clonotype was counted at least ten times. The chain recombines TRBV20-1 with TRBJ2-1, with D maybe TRBD2 (6 bases). V gave up 6 bases and J gave up 3 bases, with 15 bases separating them. From germline, CDR1 is DFQATT and CDR2 SNEGSKA (reference sequence). The CDR3 is 14 residues long. The CDR3 sequence: CSAPWRVRYNEQFF. CDR3 coding DNA: TGCAGTGCCCCGTGGAGGGTACGCTACAATGAGCAGTTCTTC.

Ten or more counts support this clonotype. This rearrangement joins TRBV20-1 to TRBJ2-1; TRBD2 aligns across 13 bases. V was pared by 6 bases and J by 7 bases, with 12 bases of the junction left unmatched. The CDR3 consists of 16 residues. Germline lookup yields CDR1 DFQATT and CDR2 SNEGSKA (reference sequence). In nucleotides, the CDR3 is TGCAGTGCCCCTGGGCGGACTAGCGGGAGCCGGAATGAGCAGTTCTTC. Protein sequence: CSAPGRTSGSRNEQFF.

V gene TRBV6-2 or TRBV6-3 combines with J gene TRBJ2-3; the D is unclear. CDR3 length equals 14 residues. Germline loops: CDR1 MNHEY, CDR2 SVGEGT. V lost 7 bases and J lost 5, with 16 bases in between. The CDR3 DNA follows: TGTGCCAGCAACGACCCAGCCACGAAAGATACGCAGTATTTT. Its translation is CASNDPATKDTQYF.

In its sample, this clonotype was seen many times. V is TRBV7-9 and J is TRBJ1-5; D ambiguous. CDR1 is SEHNR, CDR2 FQNEAQ, per germline (reference sequence). The CDR3 runs to 16 residues. Deletions cut 3 bases from V and 1 base from J, with 13 bases between. CDR3 sequence (DNA): TGTGCCAGCAGCTTCGACACAGAGAGCAGCAATCAGCCCCAGCATTTT. Protein: CASSFDTESSNQPQHF. Based on the CDR3 plus reference TRBV7-9 and TRBJ1-5, the full variable domain is DTGVSQNPRHKITKRGQNVTFRCDPISEHNRLYWYRQTLGQGPEFLTYFQNEAQLEKSRLLSDRFSAERPKGSFSTLEIQRTEQGDSAMYLCASSFDTESSNQPQHFGDGTRLSIL.

Regarding this clonotype: A much larger clone lies one base from this, so it may be a read error. The DNA for the CDR3 is TGTGCCGCCCGAAATAGGCGGGGCTCCAATGAAAAACTGTTTTTT. Translating it yields CAARNRRGSNEKLFF. V usage is TRBV6-1 and J usage is TRBJ1-4; maybe TRBD1 (5 bases). This CDR3 is built from 15 residues. Germline V gene data show CDR1 as MNHNS and CDR2 as SASEGT. V shed 11 bases and J shed 5 bases, with 21 bases lying between them.

This clonotype has ten or more counts. The chain couples TRBV7-9 to TRBJ1-4, with D hard to call. Germline-derived CDR1 and CDR2 are SEHNR and FQNEAQ (reference sequence). This CDR3 has 14 residues. V was shortened by 11 bases and J by 8 bases, with 21 bases between the two germline ends. CDR3 in amino acids: CASEAYGVGEKLFF. The CDR3 nucleotides are TGTGCCTCCGAGGCCTACGGGGTCGGCGAAAAACTGTTTTTT.

This clonotype showed up many times. The chain couples TRBV5-1 to TRBJ1-4; no clear D. V was clipped by 1 base and J by 10 bases, with 17 bases between them. This CDR3 is built from 15 residues. From germline, CDR1 is SGHRS and CDR2 YFSETQ. The CDR3 is CASSLTEYDYGKLFF. The CDR3 DNA is TGCGCCAGCAGCTTGACAGAATACGACTATGGAAAACTGTTTTTT.

This clonotype came up many times. The chain combines TRBV7-2 with TRBJ2-3; 7 bases align to TRBD1. The CDR3 loop spans 14 amino acids. In germline, CDR1 is SGHTA, CDR2 FQGNSA. With 4 bases clipped from V and 0 bases from J, the junction kept 1 base outside the gene matches. The DNA of the CDR3 is TGTGCCAGCAGCTGGGACAGTAGCACAGATACGCAGTATTTT. This translates into CASSWDSSTDTQYF.

In this sample, this clonotype turned up many times. The chain has TRBV7-3 and TRBJ2-2; D not certain. The CDR3 totals 14 residues. Trimming removed 1 base at V and 7 bases at J, with 10 bases between. Germline V gene sequence: CDR1 SGHTA, CDR2 FQGTGA. This CDR3 reads CASSLRVDGGELFF. Written as DNA, the CDR3 is TGTGCCAGCAGCTTAAGAGTCGATGGCGGGGAGCTGTTTTTT.

V is TRBV6-1 and J is TRBJ2-7, with D perhaps matching TRBD1 or TRBD2 (5 bases each). There are 17 residues in the CDR3. Germline V gene sequence: CDR1 MNHNS, CDR2 SASEGT. The V gene lost 6 bases and the J gene lost 3 bases, with 24 bases spanning the gap. Here the CDR3 reads CASRWIIGTGTNYEQYF. CDR3 bases: TGTGCCAGCAGGTGGATCATCGGGACCGGGACCAACTACGAGCAGTACTTC.

This clonotype appeared many times. J is TRBJ2-4 and V is TRBV7-3, with 9 bases lining up with TRBD1. The J segment lost 1 base and the V segment lost 6 bases, leaving 4 bases of the junction unmatched. The CDR3 length is 15 residues. Per germline, CDR1 SGHTA and CDR2 FQGTGA. The CDR3 DNA follows: TGTGCCAGCAGTGAACAGGGGGCTGCCAAAAACATTCAGTACTTC. Translating gives CASSEQGAAKNIQYF. The full variable domain, rest sourced from reference TRBV7-3 and TRBJ2-4, is GAGVSQTPSNKVTEKGKYVELRCDPISGHTALYWYRQSLGQGPEFLIYFQGTGAADDSGLPNDRFFAVRPEGSVSTLKIQRTERGDSAVYLCASSEQGAAKNIQYFGAGTRLSVL.

This clonotype appeared many times. The chain couples TRBV7-2 to TRBJ2-7; D ambiguous. Germline CDR1 reads SGHTA; CDR2 reads FQGNSA. The CDR3 is made up of 14 amino acids. Between the trimmed V and J ends, which lost 5 bases and 0 bases, there was a span of 11 bases. CDR3 sequence: CASSPIIGSYEQYF. CDR3 sequence (DNA): TGTGCCAGCAGCCCCATTATAGGCTCCTACGAGCAGTACTTC. Full variable domain (remainder filled in from reference TRBV7-2 and TRBJ2-7): GAGVSQSPSNKVTEKGKDVELRCDPISGHTALYWYRQSLGQGLEFLIYFQGNSAPDKSGLPSDRFSAERTGGSVSTLTIQRTQQEDSAVYLCASSPIIGSYEQYFGPGTRLTVT.